This entry describes one T cell receptor beta chain. Its antigen is currently unknown. This sample stems from a study of monozygotic twins with inflammatory bowel disease. Findings and limits, study-wide: No discrimination was achieved between different T cell subtypes.

The germline V gene has CDR1 DFQATT and CDR2 SNEGSKA (reference sequence). CDR3 size: 17 residues. Reanalyzing the 5' RACE reads, TCRdb keeps one entry per CDR3 protein, without DNA. Its listing shows about 380,000 distinct CDR3 sequences. The origin of this receptor is a human donor with ulcerative colitis or Crohn's disease, or a healthy co-twin of an affected twin (not recorded which). The V call is TRBV20-1, the J call TRBJ2-1; the TRBD1 assignment by TCRdb is unverifiable without DNA. The material sequenced was blood. CDR3 sequence: CSARAIPGTGNYNEQFF.